These T cell receptor beta chains were read from a single sample in a study of cytomegalovirus exposure and HLA in healthy donors. Repertoires were generated with immunoSEQ multiplex PCR, while TCRdb's copy carries only in-frame clones and drops some. The profile shows about 180,000 clones, 75% to 85% of them singletons. Material: PBMCs. Receptors were obtained from a woman aged 55-69 years in good health and CMV-seropositive. Both conserved end residues are part of each CDR3.

v_call	j_call	cdr3_aa
TRBV4-2	TRBJ2-5	CASSQEVGLALGETQYF
TRBV19	TRBJ2-7	CASSMAVAVLSYEQYF
TRBV5-4	NA	CASSQNYEQYF
TRBV7-9	TRBJ2-5	CASSRDGIQETQYF
TRBV6-1	TRBJ1-2	CASSRDSYYGYTF
TRBV27	TRBJ1-5	CASSPRVGAGNQPQHF
TRBV19	TRBJ1-5	CASLPGTGYQPQHF
TRBV2	TRBJ1-1	CASNGHLNTEAFF
TRBV28	TRBJ2-1	CASSAFLAGAYNEQFF
TRBV18	TRBJ2-7	CASSSRTGEEQYF
TRBV2	TRBJ2-7	CASSEEAAGGPMGEQYF